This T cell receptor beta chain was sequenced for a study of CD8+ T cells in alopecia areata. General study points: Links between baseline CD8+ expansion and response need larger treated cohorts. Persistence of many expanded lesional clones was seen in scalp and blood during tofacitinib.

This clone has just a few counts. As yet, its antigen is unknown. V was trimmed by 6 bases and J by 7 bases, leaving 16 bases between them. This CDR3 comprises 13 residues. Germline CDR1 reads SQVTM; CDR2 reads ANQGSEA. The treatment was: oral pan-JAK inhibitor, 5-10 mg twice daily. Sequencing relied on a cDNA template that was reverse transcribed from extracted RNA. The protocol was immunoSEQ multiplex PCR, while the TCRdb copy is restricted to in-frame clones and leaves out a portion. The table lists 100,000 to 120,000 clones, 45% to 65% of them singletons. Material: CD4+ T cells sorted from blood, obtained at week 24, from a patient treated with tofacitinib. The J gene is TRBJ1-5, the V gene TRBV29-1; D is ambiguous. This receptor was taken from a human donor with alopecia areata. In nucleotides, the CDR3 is TGCAGCGTCCGACTGGGCTCCGGACAGCCCCAGCATTTT. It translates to CSVRLGSGQPQHF.